The 28 T cell receptor beta chains below come from one sample, sequenced in a study of cytomegalovirus exposure and HLA in healthy donors. The PCR employed 60 Vbeta primers together with 13 Jbeta primers. Some clones are missing from TCRdb's copy, which holds only in-frame ones; the method was immunoSEQ multiplex PCR. The sample has 130,000 or so clones; around 8.5% are singletons. Source material: PBMCs. The receptor source for this set is a man aged 35-49 years in good health and CMV-seronegative.

V usage is TRBV10-3 and J usage is TRBJ2-3; a possible D gene is TRBD2 (6 bases). The germline V gene has CDR1 ENHRY and CDR2 SYGVKD. This CDR3 has 16 amino acids. Trimming cost V 10 bases and J 0 bases, with 20 bases left between them. The CDR3 region is CATGDGSGVSTDTQYF. As DNA, the CDR3 is TGTGCCACTGGGGATGGTTCGGGGGTTAGCACAGATACGCAGTATTTT.

The genes are TRBV4-1 and TRBJ2-7; 8 positions match TRBD2. The CDR3 covers 14 residues. V lost 4 bases, J lost 2 bases, and 4 bases stayed unmatched. Germline CDR1 is MGHRA and CDR2 is YSYEKL. In nucleotides, the CDR3 is TGCGCCAGCAGCCTTCTAGCGGGTCCCTACGAGCAGTACTTC. It codes for CASSLLAGPYEQYF.

This clone occurred a few times. The V and J genes are TRBV5-1 and TRBJ2-3; 8 positions match TRBD2. The germline V gene encodes CDR1 SGHRS and CDR2 YFSETQ. Germline trimming cut 5 bases from V and 3 bases from J; bases unmatched to any gene: 5. CDR3 length: 14 residues. The CDR3 DNA is TGCGCCAGCAGTGGTCGGGGGGGGACAGATACGCAGTATTTT. Translated: CASSGRGGTDTQYF.

This sequence joins TRBV30 and TRBJ1-3; unclear D gene. Trimming removed 5 bases from V and 0 bases from J, with 5 bases in between. The V gene's germline CDR1 is GTSNPN and CDR2 SVGIG (reference sequence). The CDR3 is 12 residues long. The CDR3, as DNA: TGTGCCTGGCGGGGCTCTGGAAACACCATATATTTT. It yields the protein CAWRGSGNTIYF. The full variable domain, completed using reference TRBV30 and TRBJ1-3, is SQTIHQWPATLVQPVGSPLSLECTVEGTSNPNLYWYRQAAGRGLQLLFYSVGIGQISSEVPQNLSASRPQDRQFILSSKKLLLSDSGFYLCAWRGSGNTIYFGEGSWLTVV.

The chain uses TRBV4-1 and TRBJ2-3; 8 nucleotides agree with TRBD2. In germline, CDR1 is MGHRA, CDR2 YSYEKL. This CDR3 is built from 16 residues. After removal of 0 bases from V and 2 bases from J, the junction contained 4 bases not matched to a gene. The CDR3 nucleotides are TGCGCCAGCAGCCAAGAGGCGGGGGGAGCCACAGATACGCAGTATTTT. It is translated as CASSQEAGGATDTQYF.

The chain uses TRBV18 and TRBJ2-7; 7 bases agree with TRBD1. The germline CDR1 and CDR2 sequences are KGHSH and LQKENI. The CDR3 runs 15 residues. The V gene end was trimmed by 6 bases and the J gene end by 4 bases; junction bases not matched to a gene: 12. Here the CDR3 DNA reads TGTGCCAGCTCCCGATCATCCGACAGGGAGTACGAGCAGTACTTC. Its translation: CASSRSSDREYEQYF.

The chain is built from TRBV9 and TRBJ2-6; no clear D. V lost 0 bases and J lost 0, with 10 bases in between. This CDR3 spans 17 amino acids. Germline CDR1 SGDLS, CDR2 YYNGEE. This CDR3 reads CASSVAPGISGANVLTF. CDR3 nucleotide sequence: TGTGCCAGCAGCGTAGCTCCAGGCATCTCTGGGGCCAACGTCCTGACTTTC.

This clone was detected a few times. J is TRBJ2-3 and V is TRBV5-1; possibly TRBD1 for D (6 bases). Germline loops: CDR1 SGHRS, CDR2 YFSETQ. CDR3 length: 15 residues. V was pared by 4 bases and J by 3 bases, with 15 bases between. In DNA form, the CDR3 reads TGCGCCAGCAGCCCAAGTACAGGGTGGACAGATACGCAGTATTTT. It encodes CASSPSTGWTDTQYF.

The chain couples TRBV7-2 to TRBJ1-1, with D unresolved. The CDR3 loop spans 13 amino acids. V lost 2 bases, J lost 1 base, and 5 bases lay in between. Looked up from germline, CDR1 is SGHTA and CDR2 is FQGNSA. The CDR3 sequence: CASSLPGNTEAFF. CDR3 coding DNA: TGTGCCAGCAGCTTACCAGGGAACACTGAAGCTTTCTTT.

In its sample, this clone was seen a few times. The chain couples TRBV14 to TRBJ2-5, with 8 nucleotides matching TRBD1. Germline lookup yields CDR1 SGHDN and CDR2 FVKESK. The CDR3 is made up of 13 amino acids. J was trimmed by 11 bases and V by 4 bases; bases with no gene match: 9. DNA for the CDR3: TGTGCCAGCAGCCTTTTTGACAGGGGAGAGCAGTACTTC. Translation gives CASSLFDRGEQYF.

The J gene is TRBJ1-2, the V gene TRBV14; no clear D gene. This CDR3 region has 13 residues. Trimming pared 2 bases from V and 1 base from J, leaving 5 bases between. CDR1 and CDR2 from the germline V gene are SGHDN and FVKESK. CDR3 region: CASSQQFNYGYTF. In DNA, the CDR3 is TGTGCCAGCAGCCAACAGTTTAACTATGGCTACACCTTC.

The CDR3 nucleotides are TGTGCCAGCAGCTTAGTCTCGAGCCCCTATACGCAGTATTTT. This gives the protein CASSLVSSPYTQYF. V and J are TRBV7-2 and TRBJ2-3; D unclear. V dropped 1 base and J dropped 7 bases, with 12 bases sitting between them. Germline loops: CDR1 SGHTA, CDR2 FQGNSA. There are 14 residues in the CDR3.

This clone appeared a few times. This chain uses TRBV19 with TRBJ2-5; a weak D match, TRBD2 (6 bases). This CDR3 spans 16 amino acids. Per germline, CDR1 LNHDA and CDR2 SQIVND (reference sequence). V was shortened by 4 bases and J by 3 bases, with 18 bases between the two germline ends. The CDR3 nucleotides read TGTGCCAGTAGTACGTACTTGGGGGGTGGTGAAGAGACCCAGTACTTC. It is translated as CASSTYLGGGEETQYF.

This clone has a handful of counts. The J gene is TRBJ2-7, the V gene TRBV5-8; TRBD1 matches at 10 bases. The ends lost 3 bases at V and 2 bases at J; junction bases unmatched: 5. The CDR3 sequence is 15 residues long. Per the germline V gene, CDR1 is SGHTS and CDR2 is YDEGEE. The CDR3 DNA follows: TGTGCCAGCAGCTACCGGGACAGGGGTCCCTACGAGCAGTACTTC. Translation gives CASSYRDRGPYEQYF.

The chain carries TRBV7-9 and TRBJ2-3; TRBD2 matches 8 bases. J gave up 5 bases and V 2 bases, and 6 bases lay outside the gene matches. The CDR3 is 15 residues long. The germline V gene has CDR1 SEHNR and CDR2 FQNEAQ (reference sequence). The CDR3 protein is CASSLLPAGGDTQYF. DNA for the CDR3: TGTGCCAGCAGCTTACTTCCGGCGGGGGGAGATACGCAGTATTTT. Variable domain in full (rest from reference TRBV7-9 and TRBJ2-3): DTGVSQNPRHKITKRGQNVTFRCDPISEHNRLYWYRQTLGQGPEFLTYFQNEAQLEKSRLLSDRFSAERPKGSFSTLEIQRTEQGDSAMYLCASSLLPAGGDTQYFGPGTRLTVL.

V and J are TRBV25-1 and TRBJ2-7, with D maybe TRBD2 (5 bases). The CDR3 extends over 12 amino acids. The V gene lost 1 base and the J gene lost 7 bases, with 8 bases spanning the gap. Germline loops: CDR1 MGHDK, CDR2 SYGVNS. The CDR3 region is CASSELREEQYF. For the CDR3, the DNA is TGTGCCAGCAGTGAATTAAGGGAGGAGCAGTACTTC.

This clone has just a few counts. The rearrangement joins TRBV4-3 to TRBJ2-2, with D hard to call. The CDR3 covers 17 residues. CDR1 and CDR2 (germline): LGHNA, YSLEER. V was cut by 0 bases and J by 3 bases, with 14 bases left in between. CDR3 loop: CASSQDLVITYTGELFF. DNA for the CDR3: TGCGCCAGCAGCCAAGATTTGGTAATCACATACACCGGGGAGCTGTTTTTT.

The V and J genes are TRBV19 and TRBJ2-7, with D possibly matching TRBD1 (5 bases). Trimming left V 4 bases short and J 0 bases short, with 10 bases between. The CDR3 sequence is 14 residues long. Germline CDR1 LNHDA, CDR2 SQIVND (reference sequence). CDR3 in amino acids: CASSKRGSSYEQYF. The CDR3 DNA reads TGTGCCAGTAGTAAAAGGGGCAGCTCCTACGAGCAGTACTTC.

This sequence joins TRBV30 and TRBJ2-7; TRBD2 matches at 8 bases. After removal of 4 bases from V and 5 bases from J, the junction contained 7 bases not matched to a gene. The CDR3 runs 13 residues. Per germline, CDR1 GTSNPN and CDR2 SVGIG (reference sequence). CDR3 bases: TGTGCCTGGATGGACGGGGGGGTTCACGAGCAGTACTTC. It is translated as CAWMDGGVHEQYF.

This clone was found a few times. The chain links TRBV30 to TRBJ1-1; D gene uncertain. CDR3 size: 12 residues. Germline V gene lookup returns CDR1 GTSNPN and CDR2 SVGIG (reference sequence). Deletions cut 5 bases from V and 9 bases from J, with 16 bases between. Here the CDR3 DNA reads TGTGCCTGGCGTTCGACCGGGAGACAAGCTTTCTTT. It specifies CAWRSTGRQAFF.

This clone was observed at least ten times. Distinct nucleotide sequences in the sample also encode this CDR3. The V and J genes are TRBV30 and TRBJ1-5; 10 bases are a match to TRBD1. V lost 3 bases, J lost 6 bases, and 8 bases stayed unmatched. Germline assignment: CDR1 GTSNPN and CDR2 SVGIG (reference sequence). The CDR3 is 15 residues long. This CDR3 is CAWSVRTGGGQPQHF. The CDR3 coding sequence is TGTGCCTGGAGCGTTAGGACAGGGGGAGGTCAGCCCCAGCATTTT.

This chain connects TRBV28 to TRBJ1-5; D is perhaps TRBD1 (5 bases). The germline V and J ends were trimmed by 5 bases and 4 bases, with 15 bases remaining between them. Germline V lookup: CDR1 MDHEN, CDR2 SYDVKM. This CDR3 contains 15 residues. In nucleotides, the CDR3 is TGTGCCAGCAGTCCCGCCTTAGGGGCGAATCAGCCCCAGCATTTT. Translating it yields CASSPALGANQPQHF.

This clone has only a few counts. This chain uses TRBV2 with TRBJ2-1; 9 nucleotides match TRBD1. V was clipped by 3 bases and J by 10 bases; unmatched bases: 7. The CDR3 spans 14 residues. Per the germline V gene, CDR1 is SNHLY and CDR2 is FYNNEI. The CDR3 DNA sequence: TGTGCCAGCAGTGAGGGACAGGGTCGGCGGGAGCAGTTCTTC. Protein product: CASSEGQGRREQFF.

This rearrangement joins TRBV5-1 to TRBJ2-2; the match to TRBD1 covers 7 bases. Germline V lookup: CDR1 SGHRS, CDR2 YFSETQ. Losses at the gene ends were 4 bases for V and 0 bases for J; bases not matched to a gene: 6. The CDR3 runs 16 residues. DNA for the CDR3: TGCGCCAGCAGCGGAACCGGGACAGCGAACACCGGGGAGCTGTTTTTT. Translated: CASSGTGTANTGELFF.

The chain joins TRBV4-2 to TRBJ2-2, with D possibly TRBD2 on 5 matching bases. V lost 3 bases and J lost 2, with 13 bases in between. Germline CDR1 and CDR2: LGHNA and YNFKEQ. The CDR3 runs 16 residues. The CDR3 loop is CASSQEAGDNTGELFF. DNA for the CDR3: TGTGCCAGCAGCCAGGAGGCAGGAGATAACACCGGGGAGCTGTTTTTT.

This clone was counted a few times. V is TRBV9 and J is TRBJ2-1; 9 bases are a match to TRBD2. V lost 2 bases, J lost 6 bases, and 6 bases stayed unmatched. Germline V gives CDR1 SGDLS, CDR2 YYNGEE. This CDR3 has 15 residues. The CDR3 loop is CASSVVAGVFNEQFF. CDR3 DNA sequence: TGTGCCAGCAGCGTGGTAGCGGGGGTCTTCAATGAGCAGTTCTTC.

The chain couples TRBV4-1 to TRBJ1-2, with a tentative D call TRBD1 (5 bases). The germline V gene has CDR1 MGHRA and CDR2 YSYEKL. This CDR3 comprises 13 residues. The V and J ends lost 3 bases and 2 bases respectively, with 7 bases between them. The CDR3 spells CASSHDRNYGYTF. For the CDR3, the DNA is TGCGCCAGCAGCCACGACAGAAACTATGGCTACACCTTC.

This chain uses TRBV28 with TRBJ2-1, with 7 positions matching TRBD2. There are 13 residues in the CDR3. J gave up 7 bases and V 6 bases, and 6 bases lay outside the gene matches. Germline assignment: CDR1 MDHEN and CDR2 SYDVKM. CDR3 loop: CASSPTSSNEQFF. Here the CDR3 DNA reads TGTGCCAGCAGCCCGACTAGCTCGAATGAGCAGTTCTTC.